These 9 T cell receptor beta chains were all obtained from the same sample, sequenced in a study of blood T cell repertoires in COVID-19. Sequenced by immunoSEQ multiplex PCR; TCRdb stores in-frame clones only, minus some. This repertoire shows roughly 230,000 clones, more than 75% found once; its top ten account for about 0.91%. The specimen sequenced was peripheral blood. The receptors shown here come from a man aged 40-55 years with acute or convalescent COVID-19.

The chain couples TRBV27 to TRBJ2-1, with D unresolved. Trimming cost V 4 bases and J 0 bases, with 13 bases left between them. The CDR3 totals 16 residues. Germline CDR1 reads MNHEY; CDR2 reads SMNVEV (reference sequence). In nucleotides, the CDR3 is TGTGCCAGCAGTTCAACCAGCCGGAGCTCCTACAATGAGCAGTTCTTC. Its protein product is CASSSTSRSSYNEQFF.

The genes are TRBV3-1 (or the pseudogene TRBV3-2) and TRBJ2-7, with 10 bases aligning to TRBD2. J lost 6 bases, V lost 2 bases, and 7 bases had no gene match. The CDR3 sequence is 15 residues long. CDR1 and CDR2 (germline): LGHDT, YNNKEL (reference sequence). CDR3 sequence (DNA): TGTGCCAGCAGCCAATCCGTACAGCGGGGGGGCGAGCAGTACTTC. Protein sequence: CASSQSVQRGGEQYF.

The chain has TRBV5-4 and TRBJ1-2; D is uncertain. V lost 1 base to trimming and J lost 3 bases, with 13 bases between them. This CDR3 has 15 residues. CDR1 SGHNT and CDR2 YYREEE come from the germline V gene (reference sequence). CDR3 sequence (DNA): TGTGCCAGCAGCTTGAATGGCAGGAACGACTATGGCTACACCTTC. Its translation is CASSLNGRNDYGYTF.

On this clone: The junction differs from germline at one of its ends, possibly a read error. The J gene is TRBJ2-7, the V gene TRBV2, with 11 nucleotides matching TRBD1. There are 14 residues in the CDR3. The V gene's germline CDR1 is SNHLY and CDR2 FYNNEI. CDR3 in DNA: TGTGCCAGCAGTCTTACTCCGGGACAGGGGGATATCAACTTC. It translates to CASSLTPGQGDINF.

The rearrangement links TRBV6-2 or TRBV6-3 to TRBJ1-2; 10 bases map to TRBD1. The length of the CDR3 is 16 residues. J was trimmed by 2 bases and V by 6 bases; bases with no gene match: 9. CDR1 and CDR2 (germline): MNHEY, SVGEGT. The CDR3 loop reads CASSLPGQGRNYGYTF. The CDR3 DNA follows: TGTGCCAGCAGCCTACCGGGACAGGGGAGGAACTATGGCTACACCTTC.

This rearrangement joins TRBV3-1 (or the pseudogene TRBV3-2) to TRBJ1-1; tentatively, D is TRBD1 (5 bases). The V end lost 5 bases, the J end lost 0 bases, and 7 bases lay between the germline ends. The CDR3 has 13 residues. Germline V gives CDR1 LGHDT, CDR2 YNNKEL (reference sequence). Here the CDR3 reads CASSRTLNTEAFF. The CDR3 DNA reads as TGTGCCAGCAGCAGGACATTGAACACTGAAGCTTTCTTT.

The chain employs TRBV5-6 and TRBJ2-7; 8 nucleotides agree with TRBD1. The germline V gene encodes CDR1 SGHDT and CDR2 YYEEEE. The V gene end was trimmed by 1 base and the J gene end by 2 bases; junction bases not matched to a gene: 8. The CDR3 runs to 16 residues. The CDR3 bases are TGTGCCAGCAGCTTGAGTCTGGGACAGGCCGCCTACGAGCAGTACTTC. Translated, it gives CASSLSLGQAAYEQYF.

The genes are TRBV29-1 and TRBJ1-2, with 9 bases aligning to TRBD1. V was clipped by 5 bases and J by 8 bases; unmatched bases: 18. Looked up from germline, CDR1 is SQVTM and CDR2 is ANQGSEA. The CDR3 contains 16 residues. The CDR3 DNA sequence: TGCAGCGTTTATACCGGGACAGGGAGCAAGTTGGGAGGCTACACCTTC. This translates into CSVYTGTGSKLGGYTF.

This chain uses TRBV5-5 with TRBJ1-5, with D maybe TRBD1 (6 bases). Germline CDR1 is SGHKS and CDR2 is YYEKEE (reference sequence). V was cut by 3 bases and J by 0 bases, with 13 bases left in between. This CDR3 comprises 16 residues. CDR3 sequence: CASSSSGDGSNQPQHF. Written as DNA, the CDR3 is TGTGCCAGCAGCTCCTCAGGGGATGGTAGCAATCAGCCCCAGCATTTT.